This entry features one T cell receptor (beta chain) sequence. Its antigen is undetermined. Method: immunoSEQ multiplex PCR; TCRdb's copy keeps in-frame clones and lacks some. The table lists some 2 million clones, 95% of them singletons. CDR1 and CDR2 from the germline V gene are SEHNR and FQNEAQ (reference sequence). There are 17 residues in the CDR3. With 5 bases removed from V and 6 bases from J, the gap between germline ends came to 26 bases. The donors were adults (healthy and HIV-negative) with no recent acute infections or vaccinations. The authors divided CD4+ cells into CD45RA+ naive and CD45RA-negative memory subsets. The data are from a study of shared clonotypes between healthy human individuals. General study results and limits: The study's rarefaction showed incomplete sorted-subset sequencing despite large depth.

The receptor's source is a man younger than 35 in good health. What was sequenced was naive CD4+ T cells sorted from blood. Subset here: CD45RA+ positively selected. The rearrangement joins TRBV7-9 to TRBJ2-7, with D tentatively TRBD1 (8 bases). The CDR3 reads CASSPPGTGLREGEQYF. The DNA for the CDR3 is TGTGCCAGCAGCCCCCCCGGGACAGGCTTAAGGGAGGGCGAGCAGTACTTC.